This T cell receptor (beta chain) was documented in a study of T cell changes during pregnancy in multiple sclerosis. The data were produced by immunoSEQ multiplex PCR, yet TCRdb's version contains in-frame clones alone and is incomplete. The sample contains approximately 22,000 clones, 88% of which appear only once. The CDR3 is 14 residues long. The V and J ends lost 1 base and 3 bases respectively, with 9 bases between them. The germline V gene has CDR1 MDHEN and CDR2 SYDVKM. The chain links TRBV28 to TRBJ1-2; D is ambiguous. Sample: CD4+ T cells from peripheral blood mononuclear cells, taken in the first trimester of pregnancy. The TCR was taken from a female donor in good health, enrolled as a control in a pregnancy study. In DNA form, the CDR3 reads TGTGCCAGCAGTTTATTGGGCAGCCACTATGGCTACACCTTC. It yields the protein CASSLLGSHYGYTF.